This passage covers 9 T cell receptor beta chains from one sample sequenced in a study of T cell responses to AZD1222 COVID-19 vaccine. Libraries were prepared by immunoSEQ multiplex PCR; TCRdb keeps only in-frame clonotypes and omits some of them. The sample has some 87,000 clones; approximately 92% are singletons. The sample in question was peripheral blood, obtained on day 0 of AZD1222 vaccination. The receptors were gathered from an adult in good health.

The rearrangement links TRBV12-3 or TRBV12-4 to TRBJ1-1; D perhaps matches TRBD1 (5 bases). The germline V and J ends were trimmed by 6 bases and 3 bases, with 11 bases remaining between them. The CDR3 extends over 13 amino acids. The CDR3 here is CASSLQAYTEAFF. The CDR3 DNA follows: TGTGCCAGCAGCCTACAGGCTTACACTGAAGCTTTCTTT.

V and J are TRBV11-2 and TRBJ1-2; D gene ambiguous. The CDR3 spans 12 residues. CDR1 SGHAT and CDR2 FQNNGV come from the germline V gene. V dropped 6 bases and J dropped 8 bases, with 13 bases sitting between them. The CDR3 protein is CASSKSLWGYTF. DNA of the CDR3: TGTGCCAGCAGTAAGAGCTTATGGGGCTACACCTTC.

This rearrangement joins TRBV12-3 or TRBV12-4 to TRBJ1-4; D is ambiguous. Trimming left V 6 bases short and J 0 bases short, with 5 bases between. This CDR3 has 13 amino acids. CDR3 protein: CASSLATNEKLFF. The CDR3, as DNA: TGTGCCAGCAGCCTGGCAACTAATGAAAAACTGTTTTTT.

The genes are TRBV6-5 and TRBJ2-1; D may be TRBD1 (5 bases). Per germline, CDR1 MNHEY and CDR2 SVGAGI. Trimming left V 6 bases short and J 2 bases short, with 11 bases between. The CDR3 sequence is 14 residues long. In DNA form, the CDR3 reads TGTGCCAGCAGCAGGGCAAGCGCCTACAATGAGCAGTTCTTC. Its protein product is CASSRASAYNEQFF.

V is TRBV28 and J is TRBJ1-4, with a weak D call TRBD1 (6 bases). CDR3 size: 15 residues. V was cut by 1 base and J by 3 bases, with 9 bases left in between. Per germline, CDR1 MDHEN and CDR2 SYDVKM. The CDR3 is CASSLFGGPNEKLFF. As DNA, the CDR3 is TGTGCCAGCAGTTTATTTGGGGGCCCTAATGAAAAACTGTTTTTT.

This CDR3 is CASSGYSNQPQHF. In DNA, the CDR3 is TGTGCCAGCAGCGGATATAGCAATCAGCCCCAGCATTTT. The chain couples TRBV7-9 to TRBJ1-5; D unclear. Between the trimmed V and J ends, which lost 5 bases and 0 bases, there was a span of 5 bases. CDR3 length: 13 residues. Germline values: CDR1 SEHNR, CDR2 FQNEAQ (reference sequence). Looking up the rest from reference TRBV7-9 and TRBJ1-5 gives the full variable domain: DTGVSQNPRHKITKRGQNVTFRCDPISEHNRLYWYRQTLGQGPEFLTYFQNEAQLEKSRLLSDRFSAERPKGSFSTLEIQRTEQGDSAMYLCASSGYSNQPQHFGDGTRLSIL.

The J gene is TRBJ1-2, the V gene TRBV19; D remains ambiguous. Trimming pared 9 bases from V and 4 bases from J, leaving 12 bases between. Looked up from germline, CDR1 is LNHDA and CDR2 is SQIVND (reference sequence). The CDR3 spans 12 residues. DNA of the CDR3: TGTGCCAGCAAACAGTCGTCCTATGGCTACACCTTC. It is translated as CASKQSSYGYTF.

The CDR3 sequence: CASSLNNNRGLGGETQYF. The CDR3 DNA reads TGTGCCAGCAGCCTAAACAACAACAGGGGGCTTGGAGGAGAGACCCAGTACTTC. This chain joins TRBV5-4 and TRBJ2-5; 9 bases map to TRBD1. The trim removed 4 bases at V and 4 bases at J, leaving 17 bases unmatched. The germline V gene has CDR1 SGHNT and CDR2 YYREEE (reference sequence). The CDR3 totals 18 residues.

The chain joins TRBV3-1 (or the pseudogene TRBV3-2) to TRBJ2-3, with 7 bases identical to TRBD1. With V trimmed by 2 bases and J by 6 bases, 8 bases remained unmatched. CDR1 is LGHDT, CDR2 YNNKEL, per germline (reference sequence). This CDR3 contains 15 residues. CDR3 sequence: CASSQIRGMRDTQYF. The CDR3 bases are TGTGCCAGCAGCCAAATCAGGGGGATGCGGGATACGCAGTATTTT.